This T cell receptor beta chain is from a study of shared clonotypes between healthy human individuals. There were no recent acute infections or vaccinations among the donors, who were healthy HIV-negative adults. Every donor, a Caucasian adult, lived in Nashville, Tennessee. Deep-level running was used for the assay. Produced via immunoSEQ multiplex PCR; TCRdb's table is partial and in-frame only. The table has about 640,000 clones, about 78% seen once. As regards this clone: Its antigen is not known.

Germline V gene lookup returns CDR1 MGHRA and CDR2 YSYEKL. Trimming shortened V by 0 bases and J by 0 bases, and 4 bases separated the two germline ends. The CDR3 has 14 amino acids. Study-wide findings and caveats: All-four-donor shared clonotypes had higher generation probabilities than non-shared clonotypes did.

The rearrangement joins TRBV4-1 to TRBJ2-3; no clear D gene. What was sequenced was memory CD4+ T cells sorted from blood. Subset meaning: CD45RA-negative fraction. This sequence was found in a young woman in good health. The CDR3 reads CASSQDLSTDTQYF. The CDR3 DNA sequence: TGCGCCAGCAGCCAAGATCTTAGCACAGATACGCAGTATTTT.